This T cell receptor (beta chain) came from a study of vaccination effects on CD4 cells after COVID-19. Overall study: The second dose preceded post-vaccine samples by a median of 72 days.

This CDR3 has 16 amino acids. Germline CDR1 and CDR2: SGHAT and FQNNGV. Trimming took 4 bases from V and 1 from J; bases not matched to a gene: 6. Before sequencing took place, the ViraFEST assay used viral peptide pools to expand antigen-specific CD4+ T cells. Isolation of CD4+ T cells took place after 10 days of culture. Vaccination of participants consisted of two doses of either the BNT162b2 or mRNA-1273 vaccine. Peptides at approximately 10 ug/ml and IL-2 at 10 IU/ml were added to 2 million or so PBMC per well. General study findings and limits: Cross-reactivity with common cold coronaviruses was shown by only 1 of 255 vaccine-induced clones in healthy vaccinees. Marked clonal contraction of infection- and vaccine-induced clones was seen late after vaccination.

With regard to this clone: Its antigen is currently unknown.

Method: immunoSEQ multiplex PCR; TCRdb's copy keeps in-frame clones and lacks some. The repertoire holds about 69,000 clones, with 76% as singletons. The clonotype originates from a human donor who received a COVID-19 vaccine. The rearrangement links TRBV11-2 to TRBJ1-3; 8 bases are a match to TRBD1. The material sequenced was CD4+ T cells from PBMCs cultured with HCoV-OC43 spike peptides, taken after COVID-19 vaccination. Described subset: HCoV-OC43 spike overlapping peptide pool stimulation. In DNA, the CDR3 is TGTGCCAGCAGCTCCTTCTGGACAGGGTCTGGAAACACCATATATTTT. Translation: CASSSFWTGSGNTIYF.